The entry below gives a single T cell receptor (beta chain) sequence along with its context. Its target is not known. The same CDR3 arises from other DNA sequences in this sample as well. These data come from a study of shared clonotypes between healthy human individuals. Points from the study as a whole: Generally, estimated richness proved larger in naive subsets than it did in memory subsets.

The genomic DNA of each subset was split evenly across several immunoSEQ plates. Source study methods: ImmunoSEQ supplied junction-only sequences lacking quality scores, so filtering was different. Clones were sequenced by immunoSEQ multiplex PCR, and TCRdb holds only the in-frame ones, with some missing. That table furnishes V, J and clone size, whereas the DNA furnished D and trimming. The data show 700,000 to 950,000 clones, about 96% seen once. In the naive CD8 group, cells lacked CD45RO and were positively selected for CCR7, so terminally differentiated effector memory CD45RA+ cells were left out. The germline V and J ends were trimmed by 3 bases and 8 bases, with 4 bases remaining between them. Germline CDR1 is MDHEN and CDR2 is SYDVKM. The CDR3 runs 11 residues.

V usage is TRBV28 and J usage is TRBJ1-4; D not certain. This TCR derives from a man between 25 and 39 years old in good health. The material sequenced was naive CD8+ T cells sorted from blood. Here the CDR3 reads CASSLAEKLFF. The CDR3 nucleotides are TGTGCCAGCAGTTTGGCGGAAAAACTGTTTTTT.